The 20 T cell receptor beta chains below come from one sample, sequenced in a study of blood T cell repertoires in COVID-19. This table comes from immunoSEQ multiplex PCR, and its TCRdb copy is limited to in-frame clones, with some not included. The table shows over 75,000 clones, with roughly 87% occurring only once. The source material was peripheral blood. The receptors were sampled from a woman over 75 with active COVID-19.

The chain combines TRBV28 with TRBJ1-2; no clear D. This CDR3 contains 14 residues. CDR1 MDHEN and CDR2 SYDVKM come from the germline V gene. Trimming shortened V by 3 bases and J by 2 bases, and 10 bases separated the two germline ends. CDR3 amino acids: CASSFRHDNYGYTF. In nucleotides, the CDR3 is TGTGCCAGCAGTTTTCGACACGACAACTATGGCTACACCTTC.

The count of this clone is one. CDR3 loop: CASSLFFRGAKTEAFF. For the CDR3, the DNA is TGTGCCAGCAGTTTATTTTTTCGGGGGGCTAAGACTGAAGCTTTCTTT. The chain has TRBV28 and TRBJ1-1; D may be TRBD1 (6 bases). Per germline, CDR1 MDHEN and CDR2 SYDVKM. Trimming took off 1 base at V and 5 bases at J, with 17 bases between the two ends. The CDR3 is 16 residues long.

The J gene is TRBJ2-2, the V gene TRBV24-1, with 14 bases lining up with TRBD2. Germline assignment: CDR1 KGHDR and CDR2 SFDVKD. This CDR3 is 22 amino acids long. Trimming took 5 bases from V and 1 from J; bases not matched to a gene: 17. The CDR3 is CATSGFNTGGLAGGRNTGELFF. In DNA form, the CDR3 reads TGTGCCACCAGTGGTTTTAATACCGGTGGACTAGCGGGAGGAAGGAACACCGGGGAGCTGTTTTTT.

The rearrangement joins TRBV4-1 to TRBJ2-2; no clear D gene. Trimming stripped 0 bases from V and 3 bases from J, with 8 bases between. CDR3 size: 15 residues. Germline V gene sequence: CDR1 MGHRA, CDR2 YSYEKL. This CDR3 is CASSQDLTYTGELFF. The CDR3 nucleotides are TGCGCCAGCAGCCAAGATCTGACATACACCGGGGAGCTGTTTTTT.

The chain has TRBV6-6 and TRBJ2-1, with 11 bases fitting TRBD1. The CDR3 runs 14 residues. J lost 10 bases, V lost 5 bases, and 7 bases had no gene match. Germline values: CDR1 MNHNY, CDR2 SVGAGI (reference sequence). The CDR3 DNA reads TGTGCCAGCAGTACAGGGACAGGGGGGCGGGAGCAGTTCTTC. This translates into CASSTGTGGREQFF.

The rearrangement joins TRBV1 to TRBJ2-2; the table's D call, TRBD2, has no DNA check behind it. TRBV1 is labeled a pseudogene. The CDR3 is 19 amino acids. The CDR3 loop is CTSSPRGTSGSTDTGELFF. CDR3 nucleotides: TGCACCAGCAGCCCCCGAGGGACTAGCGGGAGTACGGACACCGGGGAGCTGTTTTTT.

V usage is TRBV19 and J usage is TRBJ2-7; 7 positions match TRBD2. The CDR3 consists of 15 residues. The ends lost 1 base at V and 3 bases at J; junction bases unmatched: 6. Germline values: CDR1 LNHDA, CDR2 SQIVND (reference sequence). Here the CDR3 reads CASSIAAGEGYEQYF. The CDR3 nucleotides are TGTGCCAGTAGTATAGCTGCGGGAGAGGGCTACGAGCAGTACTTC.

This clone appeared a single time. This chain links TRBV19 with TRBJ2-7, with D perhaps matching TRBD2 (6 bases). From germline, CDR1 is LNHDA and CDR2 SQIVND (reference sequence). The V and J ends lost 4 bases and 2 bases respectively, with 12 bases between them. The CDR3 totals 14 residues. The CDR3 region has the DNA TGTGCCAGTAGTAAAACCGGGACTCCCTACGAGCAGTACTTC. Translating it yields CASSKTGTPYEQYF.

The CDR3 spells CASSFLGGTVDGYTF. As DNA, the CDR3 is TGTGCCAGCAGCTTTTTAGGGGGCACGGTGGATGGCTACACCTTC. V usage is TRBV7-3 and J usage is TRBJ1-2; 7 positions agree with TRBD1. V was clipped by 3 bases and J by 6 bases; unmatched bases: 10. The CDR3 has 15 residues. Per the germline V gene, CDR1 is SGHTA and CDR2 is FQGTGA.

This sequence joins TRBV6-5 and TRBJ1-2, with D perhaps matching TRBD1 (5 bases). Germline lookup yields CDR1 MNHEY and CDR2 SVGAGI. This CDR3 spans 13 amino acids. Trimming pared 7 bases from V and 2 bases from J, leaving 11 bases between. The CDR3 DNA follows: TGTGCCAGCACCCCTACAGGCAACTATGGCTACACCTTC. Protein product: CASTPTGNYGYTF.

This clone has only a few counts. The rearrangement uses TRBV5-6 and TRBJ2-1; no clear D gene. Trimming cost V 4 bases and J 0 bases, with 11 bases left between them. CDR1 SGHDT and CDR2 YYEEEE come from the germline V gene. This CDR3 spans 15 amino acids. The CDR3 protein is CASSPGPSSYNEQFF. CDR3 nucleotides: TGTGCCAGCAGCCCAGGTCCGAGCTCCTACAATGAGCAGTTCTTC.

The chain employs TRBV7-9 and TRBJ2-1, with D unresolved. There are 13 residues in the CDR3. CDR1 is SEHNR and CDR2 is FQNEAQ in the germline V gene (reference sequence). With 2 bases removed from V and 8 bases from J, the gap between germline ends came to 10 bases. In nucleotides, the CDR3 is TGTGCCAGCAGCTTAACCCTAGTCGATGAGCAGTTCTTC. It yields the protein CASSLTLVDEQFF.

V usage is TRBV4-2 and J usage is TRBJ2-3, with 13 bases identical to TRBD2. The CDR3 covers 16 residues. Germline V gives CDR1 LGHNA, CDR2 YNFKEQ. With 4 bases clipped from V and 5 bases from J, the junction kept 6 bases outside the gene matches. Written as DNA, the CDR3 is TGTGCCAGCAGCCTACTAGCGGGAGGGCCAGAAGATACGCAGTATTTT. Its protein is CASSLLAGGPEDTQYF.

The DNA of the CDR3 is TGTGCCAGCAGCACGGGAGGAGCGACCCAGTACTTC. The encoded protein is CASSTGGATQYF. This rearrangement joins TRBV9 to TRBJ2-5, with TRBD2 matching over 7 bases. The CDR3 is made up of 12 amino acids. V trimming: 4 bases; J trimming: 7 bases; junction bases outside the gene matches: 4. CDR1 and CDR2 (germline): SGDLS, YYNGEE.

The chain combines TRBV24-1 with TRBJ2-3; 8 bases agree with TRBD1. The CDR3 sequence is 16 residues long. The germline gives CDR1 KGHDR, CDR2 SFDVKD. V trimming: 4 bases; J trimming: 2 bases; junction bases outside the gene matches: 7. The CDR3 DNA follows: TGTGCCACCAGTGAACCGGGACAGGACCTCACAGATACGCAGTATTTT. Translated, it gives CATSEPGQDLTDTQYF.

The table lists this clone with a count of one. The chain recombines TRBV6-6 with TRBJ2-1, with D uncertain. In germline, CDR1 is MNHNY, CDR2 SVGAGI (reference sequence). This CDR3 has 14 amino acids. Trimming pared 6 bases from V and 6 bases from J, leaving 15 bases between. The DNA for the CDR3 is TGTGCCAGCAGCTACAGAGAATCCCTCAATGAGCAGTTCTTC. Its translation: CASSYRESLNEQFF.

The CDR3 reads CASSGPGVNSPLHF. As DNA, the CDR3 is TGTGCCAGTTCTGGGCCCGGGGTTAATTCACCCCTCCACTTT. V is TRBV25-1 and J is TRBJ1-6; no clear D gene. The CDR3 contains 14 residues. V lost 9 bases and J 6 bases, leaving 15 bases between the germline ends. Germline CDR1 is MGHDK and CDR2 is SYGVNS.

The genes are TRBV6-2 or TRBV6-3 and TRBJ2-3, with 8 bases that match TRBD2. V gave up 1 base and J gave up 6 bases; unmatched junction bases: 6. CDR1 is MNHEY, CDR2 SVGEGT, per germline. The CDR3 sequence is 15 residues long. CDR3 amino acids: CASSYYQTSVDTQYF. Here the CDR3 DNA reads TGTGCCAGCAGTTACTATCAGACTAGCGTGGATACGCAGTATTTT.

V is TRBV7-9 and J is TRBJ2-3; D is possibly TRBD1 (7 bases). Trimming removed 5 bases from V and 3 bases from J, with 12 bases in between. CDR1 SEHNR and CDR2 FQNEAQ come from the germline V gene (reference sequence). The CDR3 is 14 amino acids. In DNA, the CDR3 is TGTGCCAGCAGCCTGACAGGGAGGACAGATACGCAGTATTTT. Its protein is CASSLTGRTDTQYF.

The CDR3 nucleotides read TGTGCCAGTAGTATTCCAAGGAGGAGGGAGAACACCGGGGAGCTGTTTTTT. Its protein is CASSIPRRRENTGELFF. J is TRBJ2-2 and V is TRBV19, with D tentatively TRBD2 (6 bases). The CDR3 extends over 17 amino acids. Trimming pared 3 bases from V and 1 base from J, leaving 15 bases between. Germline V gene lookup returns CDR1 LNHDA and CDR2 SQIVND (reference sequence).